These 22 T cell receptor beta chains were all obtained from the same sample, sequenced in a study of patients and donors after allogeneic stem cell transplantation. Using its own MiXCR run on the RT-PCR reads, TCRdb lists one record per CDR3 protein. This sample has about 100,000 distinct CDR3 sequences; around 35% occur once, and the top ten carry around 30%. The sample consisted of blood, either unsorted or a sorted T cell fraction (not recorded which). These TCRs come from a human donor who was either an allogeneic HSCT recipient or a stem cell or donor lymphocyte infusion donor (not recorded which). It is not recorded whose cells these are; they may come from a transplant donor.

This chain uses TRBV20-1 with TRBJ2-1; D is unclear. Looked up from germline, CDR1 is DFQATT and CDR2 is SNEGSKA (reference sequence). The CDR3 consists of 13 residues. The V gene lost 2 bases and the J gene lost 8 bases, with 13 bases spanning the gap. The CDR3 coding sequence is TGCAGTGCTAGAAGGCCTAGTTGGGATGAGCAGTTCTTC. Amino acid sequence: CSARRPSWDEQFF.

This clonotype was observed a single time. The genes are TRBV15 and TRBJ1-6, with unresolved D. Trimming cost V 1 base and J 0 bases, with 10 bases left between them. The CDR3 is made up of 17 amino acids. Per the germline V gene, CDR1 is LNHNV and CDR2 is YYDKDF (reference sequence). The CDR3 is CATSRVPFSSYNSPLHF. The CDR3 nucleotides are TGTGCCACCAGCAGAGTGCCATTCAGCTCCTATAATTCACCCCTCCACTTT.

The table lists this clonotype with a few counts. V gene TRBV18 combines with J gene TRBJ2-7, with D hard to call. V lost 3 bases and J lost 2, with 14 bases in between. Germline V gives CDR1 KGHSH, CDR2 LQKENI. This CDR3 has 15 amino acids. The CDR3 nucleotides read TGTGCCAGCTCACCCGGTGTGGGGAAGACCTACGAGCAGTACTTC. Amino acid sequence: CASSPGVGKTYEQYF.

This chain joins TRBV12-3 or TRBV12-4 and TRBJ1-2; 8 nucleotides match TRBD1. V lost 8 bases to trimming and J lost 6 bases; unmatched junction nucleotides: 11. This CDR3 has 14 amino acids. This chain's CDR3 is CASFLGAGGNGYTF. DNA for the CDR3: TGTGCCAGCTTTTTGGGGGCAGGGGGCAATGGCTACACCTTC.

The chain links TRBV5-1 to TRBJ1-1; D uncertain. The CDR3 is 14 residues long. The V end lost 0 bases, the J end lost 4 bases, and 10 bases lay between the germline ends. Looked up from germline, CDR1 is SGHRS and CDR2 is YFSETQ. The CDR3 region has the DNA TGCGCCAGCAGCTTGGATCGGGTCGGCACTGAAGCTTTCTTT. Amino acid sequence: CASSLDRVGTEAFF.

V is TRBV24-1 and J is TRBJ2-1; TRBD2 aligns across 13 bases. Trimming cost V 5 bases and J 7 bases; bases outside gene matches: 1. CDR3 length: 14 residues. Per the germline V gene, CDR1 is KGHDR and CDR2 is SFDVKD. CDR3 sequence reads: CATSAGLAGNEQFF. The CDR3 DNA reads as TGTGCCACCAGTGCGGGACTAGCGGGGAATGAGCAGTTCTTC.

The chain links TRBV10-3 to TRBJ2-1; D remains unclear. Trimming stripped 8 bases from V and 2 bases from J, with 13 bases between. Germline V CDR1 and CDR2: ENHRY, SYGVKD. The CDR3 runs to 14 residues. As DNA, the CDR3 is TGTGCCATCTGGGCAGGTGACACCTACAATGAGCAGTTCTTC. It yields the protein CAIWAGDTYNEQFF.

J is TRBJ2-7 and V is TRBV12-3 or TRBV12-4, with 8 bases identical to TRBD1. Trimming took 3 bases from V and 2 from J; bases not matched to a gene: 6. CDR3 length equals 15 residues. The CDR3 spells CASSFGRGLAYEQYF. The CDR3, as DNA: TGTGCCAGCAGTTTTGGCAGGGGGCTTGCCTACGAGCAGTACTTC.

CDR3: CSARGASQRTYGYTF. CDR3 DNA sequence: TGCAGTGCTAGAGGGGCGTCGCAGAGGACCTATGGCTACACCTTC. This chain uses TRBV20-1 with TRBJ1-2; D unresolved. V lost 1 base and J 4 bases, leaving 16 bases between the germline ends. The CDR3 is 15 amino acids. The germline CDR1 and CDR2 sequences are DFQATT and SNEGSKA (reference sequence).

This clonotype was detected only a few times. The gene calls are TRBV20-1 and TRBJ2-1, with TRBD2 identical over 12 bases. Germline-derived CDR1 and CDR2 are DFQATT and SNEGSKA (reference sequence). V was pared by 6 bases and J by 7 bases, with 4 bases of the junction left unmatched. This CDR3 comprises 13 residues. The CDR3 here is CSAPGLAGNEQFF. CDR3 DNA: TGCAGTGCCCCGGGACTAGCGGGTAATGAGCAGTTCTTC.

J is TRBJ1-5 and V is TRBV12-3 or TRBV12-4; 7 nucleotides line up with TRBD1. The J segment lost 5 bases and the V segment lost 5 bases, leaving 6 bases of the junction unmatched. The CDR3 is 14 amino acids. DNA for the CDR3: TGTGCCAGCAGTGGGGGACAGTTGCATCAGCCCCAGCATTTT. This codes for CASSGGQLHQPQHF.

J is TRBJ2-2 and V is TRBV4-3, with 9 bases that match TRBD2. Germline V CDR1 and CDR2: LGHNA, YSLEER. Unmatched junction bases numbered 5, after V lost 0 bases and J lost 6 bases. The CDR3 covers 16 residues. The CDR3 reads CASSQDRIAGAGELFF. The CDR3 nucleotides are TGCGCCAGCAGCCAAGATCGTATAGCGGGAGCCGGGGAGCTGTTTTTT.

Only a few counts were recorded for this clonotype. The CDR3 here is CASSPPGGAGEKLFF. Here the CDR3 DNA reads TGTGCCAGCAGCCCCCCAGGGGGCGCCGGTGAAAAACTGTTTTTT. This rearrangement joins TRBV7-6 to TRBJ1-4; 8 nucleotides agree with TRBD1. V was clipped by 5 bases and J by 7 bases; unmatched bases: 9. Germline CDR1 and CDR2: SGHVS and FNYEAQ. There are 15 residues in the CDR3.

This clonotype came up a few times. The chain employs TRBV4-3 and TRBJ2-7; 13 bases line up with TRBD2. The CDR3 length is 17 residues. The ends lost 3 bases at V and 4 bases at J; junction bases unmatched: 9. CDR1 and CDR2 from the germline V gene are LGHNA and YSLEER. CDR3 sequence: CASSHRTSGSRWYEQYF. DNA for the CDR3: TGCGCCAGCAGCCACAGGACTAGCGGGAGTCGTTGGTACGAGCAGTACTTC.

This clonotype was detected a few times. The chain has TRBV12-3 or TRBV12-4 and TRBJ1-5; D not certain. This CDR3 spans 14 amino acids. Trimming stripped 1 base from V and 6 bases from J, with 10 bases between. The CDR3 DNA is TGTGCCAGCAGTTTAGTTAGGGTCGGTCAGCCCCAGCATTTT. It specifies CASSLVRVGQPQHF.

The CDR3 loop is CATSRDSLNTEAFF. The CDR3 DNA reads TGTGCCACCAGCAGAGATAGCCTCAACACTGAAGCTTTCTTT. This chain connects TRBV15 to TRBJ1-1; D unclear. The CDR3 has 14 residues. From germline, CDR1 is LNHNV and CDR2 YYDKDF (reference sequence). Trimming stripped 0 bases from V and 2 bases from J, with 7 bases between.

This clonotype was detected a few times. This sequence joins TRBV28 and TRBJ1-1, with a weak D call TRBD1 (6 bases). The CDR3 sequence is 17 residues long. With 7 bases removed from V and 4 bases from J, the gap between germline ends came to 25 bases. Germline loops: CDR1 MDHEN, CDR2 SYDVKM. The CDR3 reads CASIARVGRLGGTEAFF. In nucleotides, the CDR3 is TGTGCCAGCATCGCCAGGGTAGGACGCCTAGGGGGCACTGAAGCTTTCTTT. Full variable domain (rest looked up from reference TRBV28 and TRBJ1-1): DVKVTQSSRYLVKRTGEKVFLECVQDMDHENMFWYRQDPGLGLRLIYFSYDVKMKEKGDIPEGYSVSREKKERFSLILESASTNQTSMYLCASIARVGRLGGTEAFFGQGTRLTVV.

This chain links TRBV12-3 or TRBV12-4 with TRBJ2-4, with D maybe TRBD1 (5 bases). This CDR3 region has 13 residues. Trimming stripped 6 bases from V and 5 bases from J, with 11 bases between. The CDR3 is CASSILTENIQYF. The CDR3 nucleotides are TGTGCCAGCAGCATCCTGACAGAAAACATTCAGTACTTC.

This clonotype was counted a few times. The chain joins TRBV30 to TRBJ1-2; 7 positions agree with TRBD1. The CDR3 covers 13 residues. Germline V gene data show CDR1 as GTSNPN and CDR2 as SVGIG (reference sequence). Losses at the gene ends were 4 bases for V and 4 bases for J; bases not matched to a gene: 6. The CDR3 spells CAWTLDRPYGYTF. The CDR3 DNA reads TGTGCCTGGACCCTGGACAGGCCCTATGGCTACACCTTC.

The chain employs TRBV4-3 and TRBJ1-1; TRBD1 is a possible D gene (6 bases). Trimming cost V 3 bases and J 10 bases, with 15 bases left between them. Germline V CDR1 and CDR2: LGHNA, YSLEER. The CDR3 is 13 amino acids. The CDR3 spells CASSQALGAVAFF. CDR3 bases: TGCGCCAGCAGCCAGGCTCTGGGGGCAGTAGCTTTCTTT.

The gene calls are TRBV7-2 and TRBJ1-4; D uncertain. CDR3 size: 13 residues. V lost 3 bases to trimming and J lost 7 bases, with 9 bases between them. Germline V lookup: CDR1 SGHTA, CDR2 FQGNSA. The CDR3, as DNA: TGTGCCAGCAGCTTCGTATATGGTGAAAAACTGTTTTTT. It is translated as CASSFVYGEKLFF.

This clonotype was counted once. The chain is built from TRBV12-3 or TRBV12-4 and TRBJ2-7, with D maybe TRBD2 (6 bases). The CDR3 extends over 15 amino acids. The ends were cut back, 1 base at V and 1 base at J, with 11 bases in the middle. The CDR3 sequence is CASSLGVAVSYEQYF. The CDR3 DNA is TGTGCCAGCAGTTTAGGGGTAGCGGTTTCCTACGAGCAGTACTTC.